These 11 T cell receptor beta chains were all obtained from the same sample, sequenced in a study of read filtering for tumor transcriptome and immune sequencing. From 300 to 400 ng of RNA, a library with molecular barcoded alpha/delta and beta/gamma adaptors was made. TCRdb processed the reads anew with MiXCR; each CDR3 protein has one entry. The table has around 38,000 distinct CDR3 sequences, roughly 13% seen once. The specimen was a population of CD138-negative cells sorted from bone marrow. The origin of the receptors is a donor at least 40 years old with multiple myeloma.

This clonotype was seen at least ten times. This chain uses TRBV7-9 with TRBJ2-3, with D unresolved. The CDR3 sequence is 12 residues long. Trimming stripped 2 bases from V and 4 bases from J, with 4 bases between. Per the germline V gene, CDR1 is SEHNR and CDR2 is FQNEAQ (reference sequence). CDR3 DNA sequence: TGTGCCAGCAGCTTACGCGCAGATACGCAGTATTTT. Translating it yields CASSLRADTQYF.

This clonotype occurred once. The chain has TRBV10-1 and TRBJ2-1; the D call may be TRBD1 or TRBD2 (6 bases each). This CDR3 contains 15 residues. With 0 bases removed from V and 7 bases from J, the gap between germline ends came to 13 bases. Germline V lookup: CDR1 WNHNN, CDR2 SYGVQD (reference sequence). CDR3 in DNA: TGCGCCAGCAGTGAGTCGGGGGGACACCCTAATGAGCAGTTCTTC. Amino acid sequence: CASSESGGHPNEQFF.

This clonotype was found a few times. Just one base apart from a much larger clone, this may be a read error. The chain combines TRBV7-2 with TRBJ2-1, with D unresolved. This CDR3 contains 12 residues. The germline CDR1 and CDR2 sequences are SGHTA and FQGNSA. The CDR3 DNA is TGTGCCAGCAGCGGGGATTACAGTGAGCAGTTCTTC. It yields the protein CASSGDYSEQFF.

This clonotype was found many times. The V and J genes are TRBV9 and TRBJ2-2, with a possible D match to TRBD2 (6 bases). The V and J ends lost 2 bases and 0 bases respectively, with 8 bases between them. Germline V CDR1 and CDR2: SGDLS, YYNGEE. The CDR3 spans 15 residues. DNA of the CDR3: TGTGCCAGCAGCGTCAGCGGGCCGAACACCGGGGAGCTGTTTTTT. Residues: CASSVSGPNTGELFF.

Of note for this clonotype: Without the conserved terminal phenylalanine or tryptophan, this CDR3 likely stems from a read error. The V gene is TRBV7-2, the J gene TRBJ2-1; D gene unclear. Germline assignment: CDR1 SGHTA and CDR2 FQGNSA. The CDR3 is made up of 15 amino acids. The chain's CDR3 is CASSPTTSSYSEQFL. CDR3 bases: TGTGCCAGCAGCCCGACAACGAGCTCCTACAGTGAGCAGTTCCTC.

This clonotype was recorded many times. This rearrangement joins TRBV12-3 or TRBV12-4 to TRBJ1-5; TRBD1 matches 8 bases. The V gene end was trimmed by 6 bases and the J gene end by 4 bases; junction bases not matched to a gene: 8. The length of the CDR3 is 15 residues. CDR3 coding DNA: TGTGCCAGCAGCCCTGGACAGGGCCGGAATCAGCCCCAGCATTTT. Residues: CASSPGQGRNQPQHF.

There are many counts of this clonotype. The genes are TRBV7-9 and TRBJ2-1; 7 bases map to TRBD2. This CDR3 has 14 amino acids. J gave up 4 bases and V 6 bases, and 6 bases lay outside the gene matches. Germline V CDR1 and CDR2: SEHNR, FQNEAQ (reference sequence). In DNA form, the CDR3 reads TGTGCCAGCAGTCACGTAGCGGGTTACAATGAGCAGTTCTTC. Encoded protein: CASSHVAGYNEQFF.

In the case of this clonotype: Since a much larger clone is just one base distant, this may be a read error. The J gene is TRBJ1-1, the V gene TRBV2; D is unclear. CDR3 length: 12 residues. Germline V gene sequence: CDR1 SNHLY, CDR2 FYNNEI. The ends were cut back, 6 bases at V and 4 bases at J, with 9 bases in the middle. CDR3 nucleotide sequence: TGTGCCAGCAGACGGATGAGCACTGAAGCTTTCTTT. Translating it yields CASRRMSTEAFF. The variable domain in full, with the rest retrieved from reference TRBV2 and TRBJ1-1, is EPEVTQTPSHQVTQMGQEVILRCVPISNHLYFYWYRQILGQKVEFLVSFYNNEISEKSEIFDDQFSVERPDGSNFTLKIRSTKLEDSAMYFCASRRMSTEAFFGQGTRLTVV.

Ten or more counts support this clonotype. The V gene is TRBV27, the J gene TRBJ2-5, with TRBD2 matching over 10 bases. The CDR3 sequence is 14 residues long. With 6 bases clipped from V and 1 base from J, the junction kept 2 bases outside the gene matches. CDR1 and CDR2 (germline): MNHEY, SMNVEV (reference sequence). DNA for the CDR3: TGTGCCAGCAGACTAGCGGGATCCCAAGAGACCCAGTACTTC. Translation gives CASRLAGSQETQYF.

A word on this clonotype: An end of the junction does not agree with germline; a read error may underlie this. The chain joins TRBV28 to TRBJ2-2, with 10 bases aligning to TRBD1. The CDR3 loop spans 14 amino acids. Per the germline V gene, CDR1 is MDHEN and CDR2 is SYDVKM. The DNA of the CDR3 is TGTGCCGGCAGGGACAGGGGTATAACCGGGGAGCTGTTTTTT. This sequence encodes CAGRDRGITGELFF.

This clonotype was seen many times. J is TRBJ2-1 and V is TRBV5-1; a possible D gene is TRBD2 (5 bases). V lost 4 bases and J lost 6, with 11 bases in between. Looked up from germline, CDR1 is SGHRS and CDR2 is YFSETQ. The CDR3 is 13 amino acids. The CDR3 loop is CASSPGGRNEQFF. DNA of the CDR3: TGCGCCAGCAGCCCCGGAGGACGCAATGAGCAGTTCTTC.